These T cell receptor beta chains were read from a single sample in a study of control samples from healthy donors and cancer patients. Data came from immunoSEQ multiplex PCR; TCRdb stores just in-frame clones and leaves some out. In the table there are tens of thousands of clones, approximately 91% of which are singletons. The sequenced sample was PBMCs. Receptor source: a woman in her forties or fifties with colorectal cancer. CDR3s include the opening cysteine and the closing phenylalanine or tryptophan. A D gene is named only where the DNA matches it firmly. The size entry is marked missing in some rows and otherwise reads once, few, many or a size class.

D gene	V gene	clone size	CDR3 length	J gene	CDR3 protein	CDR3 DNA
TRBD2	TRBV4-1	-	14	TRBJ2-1	CASSQGGRGDEQFF	TGCGCCAGCAGCCAAGGAGGGCGGGGGGATGAGCAGTTCTTC
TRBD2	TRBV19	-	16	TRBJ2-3	CASSILVAGGTDTQYF	TGTGCCAGTAGTATTTTAGTAGCGGGGGGCACAGATACGCAGTATTTT
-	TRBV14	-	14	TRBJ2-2	CASSRPGNTGELFF	TGTGCCAGCAGCCGGCCGGGGAACACCGGGGAGCTGTTTTTT
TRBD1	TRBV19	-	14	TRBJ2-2	CASSITGGTGELFF	TGTGCCAGTAGTATAACAGGGGGCACCGGGGAGCTGTTTTTT
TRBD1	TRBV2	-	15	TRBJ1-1	CASTARQGSNTEAFF	TGTGCCAGCACTGCCCGACAGGGATCTAACACTGAAGCTTTCTTT
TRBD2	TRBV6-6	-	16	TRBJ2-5	CASSSSASGGTETQYF	TGTGCCAGCAGTTCCTCGGCTAGCGGGGGAACTGAGACCCAGTACTTC
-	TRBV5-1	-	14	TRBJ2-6	CASSLNPGANVLTF	TGCGCCAGCAGCTTGAACCCCGGGGCCAACGTCCTGACTTTC
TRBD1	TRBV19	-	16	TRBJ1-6	CASKAGTGTRNSPLHF	TGTGCCAGTAAGGCGGGGACAGGTACTCGAAATTCACCCCTCCACTTT
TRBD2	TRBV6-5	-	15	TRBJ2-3	CASRGLAGGPDTQYF	TGTGCCAGCAGAGGACTAGCGGGGGGCCCAGATACGCAGTATTTT
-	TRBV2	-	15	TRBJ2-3	CASRPDLLGTDTQYF	TGTGCCAGCAGACCCGACTTGCTGGGCACAGATACGCAGTATTTT
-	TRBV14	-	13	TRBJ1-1	CASSQDGGIEAFF	TGTGCCAGCAGCCAAGATGGAGGGATTGAAGCTTTCTTT
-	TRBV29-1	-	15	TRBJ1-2	CSVVGEGGTNYGYTF	TGCAGCGTTGTTGGCGAGGGGGGCACTAACTATGGCTACACCTTC
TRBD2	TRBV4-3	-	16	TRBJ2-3	CASSQEPGLAADTQYF	TGCGCCAGCAGCCAAGAGCCGGGACTAGCGGCAGATACGCAGTATTTT
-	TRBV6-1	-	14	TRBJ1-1	CASSEPRVSTEAFF	TGTGCCAGCAGTGAACCCAGGGTCAGCACTGAAGCTTTCTTT
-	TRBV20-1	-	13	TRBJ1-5	CSASRGGGQPQHF	TGCAGTGCTAGTCGGGGGGGTGGGCAGCCCCAGCATTTT
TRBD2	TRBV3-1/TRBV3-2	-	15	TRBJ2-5	CASSHSGVAGGTQYF	TGTGCCAGCAGCCACTCTGGGGTCGCGGGGGGGACCCAGTACTTC
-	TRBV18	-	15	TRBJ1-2	CASSLGGTENYGYTF	TGTGCCAGCTCACTGGGCGGGACGGAGAACTATGGCTACACCTTC
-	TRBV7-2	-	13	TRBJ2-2	CASSLVATGELFF	TGTGCCAGCAGCTTGGTGGCCACCGGGGAGCTGTTTTTT
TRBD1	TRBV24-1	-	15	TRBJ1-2	CATSDPGQGQGGYTF	TGTGCCACCAGTGATCCGGGACAGGGACAGGGTGGCTACACCTTC
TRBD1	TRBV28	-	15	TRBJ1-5	CASSSGDRGRQPQHF	TGTGCCAGCAGTTCCGGGGACAGGGGGCGACAGCCCCAGCATTTT
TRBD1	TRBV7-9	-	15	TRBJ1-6	CASSLTGTDNSPLHF	TGTGCCAGCAGCCTGACCGGGACAGACAATTCACCCCTCCACTTT
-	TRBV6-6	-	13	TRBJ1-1	CASSYEQGTEAFF	TGTGCCAGCAGTTACGAACAGGGCACTGAAGCTTTCTTT
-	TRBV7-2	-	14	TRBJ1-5	CASSPGISNQPQHF	TGTGCCAGCAGCCCCGGGATTAGCAATCAGCCCCAGCATTTT
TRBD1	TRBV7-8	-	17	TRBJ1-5	CASSRRGDRASNQPQHF	TGTGCCAGCAGCCGCCGGGGGGACAGGGCCAGCAATCAGCCCCAGCATTTT
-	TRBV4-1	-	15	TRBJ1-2	CASSQGQGTNYGYTF	TGCGCCAGCAGCCAAGGTCAAGGGACGAACTATGGCTACACCTTC
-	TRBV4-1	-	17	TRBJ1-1	CASSQATGGGTDTEAFF	TGCGCCAGCAGCCAAGCAACGGGGGGTGGTACGGACACTGAAGCTTTCTTT
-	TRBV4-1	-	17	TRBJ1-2	CASSQDGGLPTPYGYTF	TGCGCCAGCAGCCAAGATGGAGGGCTGCCAACTCCCTATGGCTACACCTTC
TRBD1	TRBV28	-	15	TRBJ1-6	CASSLYSQGWSPLHF	TGTGCCAGCAGTTTATACTCACAGGGGTGGTCACCCCTCCACTTT
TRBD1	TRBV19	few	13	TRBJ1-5	CASRDRGDQPQHF	TGTGCCAGTCGAGACAGGGGCGATCAGCCCCAGCATTTT
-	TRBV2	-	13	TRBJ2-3	CATTPESTDTQYF	TGTGCCACCACCCCGGAGAGCACAGATACGCAGTATTTT
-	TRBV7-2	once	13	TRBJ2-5	CASSKRSQETQYF	TGTGCCAGCTCTAAGCGTTCCCAAGAGACCCAGTACTTC
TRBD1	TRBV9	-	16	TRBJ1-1	CASSAQQGALRTEAFF	TGTGCCAGCAGCGCCCAACAGGGGGCTTTGAGAACTGAAGCTTTCTTT
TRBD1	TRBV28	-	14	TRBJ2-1	CASRKDRAYNEQFF	TGTGCCAGCCGGAAGGACAGGGCCTACAATGAGCAGTTCTTC
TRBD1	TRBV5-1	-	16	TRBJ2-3	CASREFRDSEGDTQYF	TGCGCCAGCAGGGAATTCCGGGACAGTGAGGGAGATACGCAGTATTTT
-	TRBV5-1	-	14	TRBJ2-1	CASSLGGSYNEQFF	TGCGCCAGCAGCTTGGGGGGGTCCTACAATGAGCAGTTCTTC
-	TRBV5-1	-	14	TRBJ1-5	CASSLGQDGQPQHF	TGCGCCAGCAGCTTGGGACAGGATGGGCAGCCCCAGCATTTT
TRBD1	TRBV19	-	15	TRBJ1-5	CASSMTGGGNQPQHF	TGTGCCAGTAGTATGACAGGGGGTGGCAATCAGCCCCAGCATTTT
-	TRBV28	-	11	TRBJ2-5	CASGRVETQYF	TGTGCCTCAGGGCGCGTAGAGACCCAGTACTTC
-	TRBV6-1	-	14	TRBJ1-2	CASSEGSANYGYTF	TGTGCCAGCAGTGAAGGATCAGCTAACTATGGCTACACCTTC
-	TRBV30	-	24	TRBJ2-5	CAWSVRQGSTKRPSTSGNQETQYF	-
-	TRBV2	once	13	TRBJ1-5	CASSEDGNQPQHF	TGTGCCAGCAGTGAGGACGGAAATCAGCCCCAGCATTTT
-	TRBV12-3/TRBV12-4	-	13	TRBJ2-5	CASSFRVKETQYF	TGTGCCAGCAGTTTTAGGGTCAAAGAGACCCAGTACTTC
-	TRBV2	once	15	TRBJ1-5	CASSGQTPSNQPQHF	TGTGCCAGCAGCGGTCAGACACCCAGCAATCAGCCCCAGCATTTT
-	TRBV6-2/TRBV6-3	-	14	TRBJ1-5	CASSYDRFNQPQHF	TGTGCCAGCAGTTACGACCGGTTCAATCAGCCCCAGCATTTT